The 4 T cell receptor beta chains below were found in one sample sequenced in a study of blood T cell repertoires in COVID-19. Assay: immunoSEQ multiplex PCR; the TCRdb copy retains only in-frame clones and omits some. The sample lists 150,000 to 200,000 clones, approximately 88% occurring once. The sequencing input was PBMCs or T cells enriched from blood (not recorded which). These receptors originate from a woman in her late teens or twenties who had recovered from COVID-19.

The V call is TRBV19, the J call TRBJ1-1; TRBD1 matches at 7 bases. CDR3 length: 14 residues. V was pared by 5 bases and J by 1 base, with 4 bases of the junction left unmatched. CDR1 is LNHDA, CDR2 SQIVND, per germline (reference sequence). The DNA for the CDR3 is TGTGCCAGTAGTGAGAGACAGGGGAACACTGAAGCTTTCTTT. Translated: CASSERQGNTEAFF.

This clone has only one observation. The chain employs TRBV29-1 and TRBJ1-4, with 11 positions matching TRBD1. Germline loops: CDR1 SQVTM, CDR2 ANQGSEA. The CDR3 length is 15 residues. Trimming cost V 6 bases and J 2 bases; bases outside gene matches: 5. The CDR3 DNA reads as TGCAGCGTGGCCGGGACAGGGGGGACTAATGAAAAACTGTTTTTT. Translated, it gives CSVAGTGGTNEKLFF.

The chain links TRBV25-1 to TRBJ2-5, with D possibly being TRBD2 (7 bases). The CDR3 runs to 17 residues. Trimming took off 3 bases at V and 8 bases at J, with 25 bases between the two ends. Germline V gene lookup returns CDR1 MGHDK and CDR2 SYGVNS. CDR3 coding DNA: TGTGCCAGCAGTGACGGGGGGCCCTTGGGTGCCGGCGGAACCCAGTACTTC. This translates into CASSDGGPLGAGGTQYF.

Written as DNA, the CDR3 is TGTGCCACCCCGGGGGTGAATAGCAATCAGCCCCAGCATTTT. The encoded protein is CATPGVNSNQPQHF. V gene TRBV28 combines with J gene TRBJ1-5; tentatively, D is TRBD1 (5 bases). V was trimmed by 10 bases and J by 0 bases, leaving 13 bases between them. The CDR3 runs to 14 residues. The germline V gene encodes CDR1 MDHEN and CDR2 SYDVKM. Together with reference TRBV28 and TRBJ1-5, the CDR3 gives the full variable domain: DVKVTQSSRYLVKRTGEKVFLECVQDMDHENMFWYRQDPGLGLRLIYFSYDVKMKEKGDIPEGYSVSREKKERFSLILESASTNQTSMYLCATPGVNSNQPQHFGDGTRLSIL.